This TCR beta chain emerged from a study of blood T cell repertoires in COVID-19. This CDR3 has 15 residues. The V gene lost 5 bases and the J gene lost 2 bases, with 13 bases spanning the gap. The germline CDR1 and CDR2 sequences are PRHDT and FYEKMQ (reference sequence). TCRdb's copy holds only in-frame clones and misses some; the assay was immunoSEQ multiplex PCR. The sample holds some 250,000 clones, just under 90% seen once. The specimen was PBMCs or T cells enriched from blood (not recorded which). The receptor's source is a woman in her 30s with acute COVID-19. V usage is TRBV13 and J usage is TRBJ2-1; D not resolved. CDR3 sequence reads: CASSLVLMPYNEQFF. In nucleotides, the CDR3 is TGTGCCAGCAGCCTTGTCCTAATGCCCTACAATGAGCAGTTCTTC.